Following are 3 T cell receptor beta chains from one sample sequenced in a study of OX40 agonist ivuxolimab in advanced cancers. Profiled with immunoSEQ multiplex PCR; TCRdb holds only in-frame clones, not every one. The sample lists tens of thousands of clones; roughly 87% were seen once. This specimen was CD4+ or CD8+ T cells sorted from blood, taken in a trial of the OX40 agonist ivuxolimab. The receptors here all came from an adult with an advanced solid tumor such as melanoma, head and neck, liver or kidney cancer.

The chain combines TRBV7-6 with TRBJ2-5; D uncertain. The CDR3 extends over 13 amino acids. The V gene's germline CDR1 is SGHVS and CDR2 FNYEAQ. The V end lost 2 bases, the J end lost 5 bases, and 9 bases lay between the germline ends. The CDR3 spells CASSLSARETQYF. The CDR3, as DNA: TGTGCCAGCAGCTTATCCGCCCGGGAGACCCAGTACTTC. The whole variable domain, filled in from reference TRBV7-6 and TRBJ2-5, reads GAGVSQSPRYKVTKRGQDVALRCDPISGHVSLYWYRQALGQGPEFLTYFNYEAQQDKSGLPNDRFSAERPEGSISTLTIQRTEQRDSAMYRCASSLSARETQYFGPGTRLLVL.

V usage is TRBV29-1 and J usage is TRBJ2-1, with TRBD1 matching 8 bases. The CDR3 has 14 amino acids. CDR1 and CDR2 from the germline V gene are SQVTM and ANQGSEA. J lost 7 bases, V lost 4 bases, and 9 bases had no gene match. The CDR3 is CSVGRTGPRNEQFF. The CDR3 region has the DNA TGCAGCGTTGGAAGGACAGGGCCTCGGAATGAGCAGTTCTTC.

The V gene is TRBV28, the J gene TRBJ1-2; D is unresolved. Germline V lookup: CDR1 MDHEN, CDR2 SYDVKM. The length of the CDR3 is 12 residues. The V end lost 2 bases, the J end lost 5 bases, and 6 bases lay between the germline ends. The CDR3 nucleotides read TGTGCCAGCAGTTTAGACGGTTATGGCTACACCTTC. Its protein product is CASSLDGYGYTF.